A single sample gave rise to the 5 T cell receptor beta chains below, sequenced in a study of blood T cell repertoires in COVID-19. Using immunoSEQ multiplex PCR, the repertoire was profiled, and TCRdb retains in-frame clones only, with some absent. The sample has approximately 90,000 clones, under 90% seen once; the top ten hold roughly 5%. Sequenced material: peripheral blood. The receptors derive from a man in his sixties with COVID-19, enrolled during active disease.

The chain links TRBV11-2 to TRBJ2-7; D perhaps matches TRBD2 (5 bases). CDR1 is SGHAT and CDR2 is FQNNGV in the germline V gene. CDR3 size: 13 residues. V was pared by 4 bases and J by 2 bases, with 9 bases between. CDR3 in amino acids: CASSSPGTYEQYF. The CDR3 DNA is TGTGCCAGCAGCTCCCCGGGGACCTACGAGCAGTACTTC.

This chain joins TRBV3-1 (or the pseudogene TRBV3-2) and TRBJ2-1, with TRBD2 matching over 14 bases. The germline V gene encodes CDR1 LGHDT and CDR2 YNNKEL (reference sequence). V was clipped by 5 bases and J by 9 bases; unmatched bases: 6. The CDR3 spans 15 residues. CDR3 coding DNA: TGTGCCAGCAGCTCCGGGACTAGCGGGGGAGGTGAGCAGTTCTTC. It yields the protein CASSSGTSGGGEQFF.

This clone has a handful of counts. The rearrangement uses TRBV19 and TRBJ2-7, with 10 bases fitting TRBD2. In germline, CDR1 is LNHDA, CDR2 SQIVND (reference sequence). The CDR3 is 14 residues long. The V and J ends lost 5 bases and 4 bases, in that order; junction bases with no gene match: 5. The CDR3 sequence: CASSREREGYEQYF. CDR3 nucleotides: TGTGCCAGTAGTCGCGAGCGGGAGGGGTACGAGCAGTACTTC.

The chain joins TRBV18 to TRBJ2-3; 9 nucleotides line up with TRBD1. The CDR3 spans 16 residues. After removal of 2 bases from V and 4 bases from J, the junction contained 7 bases not matched to a gene. Germline-derived CDR1 and CDR2 are KGHSH and LQKENI. The chain's CDR3 is CASSPSSRTGADTQYF. The CDR3 nucleotides read TGTGCCAGCTCACCATCTTCCAGGACAGGGGCAGATACGCAGTATTTT.

The genes are TRBV7-9 and TRBJ2-7, with D tentatively TRBD1 (7 bases). Germline CDR1 is SEHNR and CDR2 is FQNEAQ (reference sequence). The CDR3 contains 15 residues. The V end lost 2 bases, the J end lost 2 bases, and 13 bases lay between the germline ends. The CDR3 loop is CASSLTTGEAYEQYF. The DNA of the CDR3 is TGTGCCAGCAGCTTAACTACAGGGGAGGCCTACGAGCAGTACTTC.